This T cell receptor (beta chain) was captured by sequencing in a study of blood T cell repertoires in COVID-19. Across the study: Whether acute or convalescent, the COVID-19 samples came from the United States, Italy and Spain.

Authors' methods: Quantification of nucleated cells was approximated via reference gene primer amplification. Measured with immunoSEQ multiplex PCR; TCRdb has only the in-frame clones, and not every one. V and J calls and clone size are given by that table; D and trimming were obtained from the DNA. The data hold approximately 210,000 clones, with about 86% observed a single time. The V segment lost 5 bases and the J segment 5 bases; nucleotides outside the gene matches: 7. CDR1 MNHEY and CDR2 SMNVEV come from the germline V gene (reference sequence). This CDR3 contains 15 residues. This chain uses TRBV27 with TRBJ2-5, with 11 bases identical to TRBD2. The sequenced sample consisted of peripheral blood. This receptor was taken from a man aged 50-60 years with active or convalescent COVID-19. Here the CDR3 DNA reads TGTGCCAGCAGTCTTAGCGGGAGGGCCCCGGAGACCCAGTACTTC. This translates into CASSLSGRAPETQYF.